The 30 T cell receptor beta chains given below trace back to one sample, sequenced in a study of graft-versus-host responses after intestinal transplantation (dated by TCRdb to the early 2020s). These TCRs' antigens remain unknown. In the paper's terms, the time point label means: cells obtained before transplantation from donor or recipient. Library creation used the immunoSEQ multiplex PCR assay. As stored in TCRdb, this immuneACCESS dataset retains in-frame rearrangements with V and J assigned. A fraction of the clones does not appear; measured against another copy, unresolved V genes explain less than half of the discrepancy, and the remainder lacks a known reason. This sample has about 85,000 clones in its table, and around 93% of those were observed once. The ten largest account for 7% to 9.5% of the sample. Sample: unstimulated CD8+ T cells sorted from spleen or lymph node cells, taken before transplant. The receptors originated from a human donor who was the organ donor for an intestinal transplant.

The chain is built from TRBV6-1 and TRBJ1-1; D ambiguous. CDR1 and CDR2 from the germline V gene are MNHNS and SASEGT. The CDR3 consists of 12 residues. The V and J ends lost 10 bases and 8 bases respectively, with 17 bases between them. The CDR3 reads CATMWVGSEAFF. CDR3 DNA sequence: TGTGCCACCATGTGGGTGGGCTCCGAAGCTTTCTTT.

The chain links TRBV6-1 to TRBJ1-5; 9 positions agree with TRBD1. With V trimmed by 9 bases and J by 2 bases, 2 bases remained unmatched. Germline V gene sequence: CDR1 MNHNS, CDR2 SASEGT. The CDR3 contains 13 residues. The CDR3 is CASRQGGNQPQHF. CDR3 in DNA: TGTGCCAGTAGACAGGGGGGCAATCAGCCCCAGCATTTT.

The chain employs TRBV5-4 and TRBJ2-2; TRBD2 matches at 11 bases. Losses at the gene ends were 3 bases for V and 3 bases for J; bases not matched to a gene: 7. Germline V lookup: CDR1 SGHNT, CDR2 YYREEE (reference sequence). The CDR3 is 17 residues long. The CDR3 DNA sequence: TGTGCCAGCAGCTCCCTTAGCGGGGGGGTTTACACCGGGGAGCTGTTTTTT. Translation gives CASSSLSGGVYTGELFF.

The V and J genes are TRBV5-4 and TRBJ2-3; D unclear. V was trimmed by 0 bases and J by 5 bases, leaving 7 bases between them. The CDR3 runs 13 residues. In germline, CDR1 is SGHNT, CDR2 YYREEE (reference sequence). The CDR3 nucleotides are TGTGCCAGCAGCTTGGGATCAGTAGATACGCAGTATTTT. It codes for CASSLGSVDTQYF.

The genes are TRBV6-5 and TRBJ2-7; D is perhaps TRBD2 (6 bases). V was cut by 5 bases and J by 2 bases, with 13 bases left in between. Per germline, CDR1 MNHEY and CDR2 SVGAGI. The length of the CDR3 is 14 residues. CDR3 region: CASSGTHRTYEQYF. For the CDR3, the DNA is TGTGCCAGCAGTGGGACTCACCGAACCTACGAGCAGTACTTC.

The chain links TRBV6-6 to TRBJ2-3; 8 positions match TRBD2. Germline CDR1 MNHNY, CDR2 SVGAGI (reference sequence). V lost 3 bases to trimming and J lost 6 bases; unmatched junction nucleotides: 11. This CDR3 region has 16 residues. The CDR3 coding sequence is TGTGCCAGCAGTTATGGTCTAGCGGGTGCCCCGGATACGCAGTATTTT. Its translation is CASSYGLAGAPDTQYF.

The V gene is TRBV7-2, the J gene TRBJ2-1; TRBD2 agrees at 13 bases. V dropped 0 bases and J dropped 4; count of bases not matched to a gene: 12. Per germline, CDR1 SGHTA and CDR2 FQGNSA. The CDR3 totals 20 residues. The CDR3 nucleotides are TGTGCCAGCAGCTTAGCCACGGGACTAGCGGGGCGTAGTAATTACAATGAGCAGTTCTTC. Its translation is CASSLATGLAGRSNYNEQFF.

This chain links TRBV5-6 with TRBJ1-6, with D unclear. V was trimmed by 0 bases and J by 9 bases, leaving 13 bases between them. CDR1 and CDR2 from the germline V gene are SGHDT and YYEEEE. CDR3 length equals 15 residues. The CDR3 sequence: CASSLGAGNPSPLHF. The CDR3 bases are TGTGCCAGCAGCTTGGGGGCGGGGAACCCTTCACCCCTCCACTTT.

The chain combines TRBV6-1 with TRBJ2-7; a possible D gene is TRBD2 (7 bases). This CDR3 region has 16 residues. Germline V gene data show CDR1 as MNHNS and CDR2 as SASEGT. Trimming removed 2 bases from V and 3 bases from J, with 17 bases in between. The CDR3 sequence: CASSERGGAFFYEQYF. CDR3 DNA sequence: TGTGCCAGCAGTGAAAGGGGGGGGGCTTTTTTCTACGAGCAGTACTTC.

The CDR3: CASSEFGGYSNQPQHF. The CDR3 region has the DNA TGTGCCAGCAGTGAATTTGGGGGCTATAGCAATCAGCCCCAGCATTTT. The chain is built from TRBV2 and TRBJ1-5; D is perhaps TRBD1 (6 bases). Germline V lookup: CDR1 SNHLY, CDR2 FYNNEI. CDR3 length equals 16 residues. Trimming removed 2 bases from V and 0 bases from J, with 11 bases in between.

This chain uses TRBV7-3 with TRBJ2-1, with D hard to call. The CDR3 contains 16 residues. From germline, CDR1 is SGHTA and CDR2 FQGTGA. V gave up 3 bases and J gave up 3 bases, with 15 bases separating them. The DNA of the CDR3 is TGTGCCAGCAGCTTGTTAGGTGGAACCCACTACAATGAGCAGTTCTTC. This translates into CASSLLGGTHYNEQFF. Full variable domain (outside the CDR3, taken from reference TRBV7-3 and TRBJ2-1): GAGVSQTPSNKVTEKGKYVELRCDPISGHTALYWYRQSLGQGPEFLIYFQGTGAADDSGLPNDRFFAVRPEGSVSTLKIQRTERGDSAVYLCASSLLGGTHYNEQFFGPGTRLTVL.

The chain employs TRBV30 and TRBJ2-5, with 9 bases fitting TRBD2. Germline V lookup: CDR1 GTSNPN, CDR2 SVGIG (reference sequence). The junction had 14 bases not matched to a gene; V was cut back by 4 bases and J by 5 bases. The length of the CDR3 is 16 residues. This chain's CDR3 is CAWTPRSSGGGETQYF. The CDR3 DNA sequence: TGTGCCTGGACCCCCCGGAGTAGCGGGGGTGGGGAGACCCAGTACTTC.

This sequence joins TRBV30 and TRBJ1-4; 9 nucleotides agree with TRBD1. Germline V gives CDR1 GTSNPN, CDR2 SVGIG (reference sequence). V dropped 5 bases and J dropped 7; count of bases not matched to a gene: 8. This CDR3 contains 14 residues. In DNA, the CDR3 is TGTGCCTGGCCCCACAGGGGGCGCTTTGAAAAACTGTTTTTT. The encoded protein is CAWPHRGRFEKLFF.

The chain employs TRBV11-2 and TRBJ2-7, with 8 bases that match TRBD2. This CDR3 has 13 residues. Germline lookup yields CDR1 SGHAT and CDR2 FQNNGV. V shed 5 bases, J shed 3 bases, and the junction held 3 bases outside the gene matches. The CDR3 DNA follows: TGTGCCAGCAGCCCCGGGACTAGCTACGAGCAGTACTTC. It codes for CASSPGTSYEQYF.

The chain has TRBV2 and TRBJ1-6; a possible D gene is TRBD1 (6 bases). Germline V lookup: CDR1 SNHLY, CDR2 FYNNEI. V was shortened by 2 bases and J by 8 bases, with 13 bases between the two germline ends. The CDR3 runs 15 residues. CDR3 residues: CASSEIVRGDSPLHF. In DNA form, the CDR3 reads TGTGCCAGCAGTGAAATTGTCAGGGGAGATTCACCCCTCCACTTT.

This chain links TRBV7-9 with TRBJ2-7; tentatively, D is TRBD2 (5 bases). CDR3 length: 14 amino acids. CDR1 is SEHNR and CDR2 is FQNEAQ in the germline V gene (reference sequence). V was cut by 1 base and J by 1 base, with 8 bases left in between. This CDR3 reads CASSLGETSYEQYF. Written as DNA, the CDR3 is TGTGCCAGCAGCTTAGGGGAGACTTCCTACGAGCAGTACTTC.

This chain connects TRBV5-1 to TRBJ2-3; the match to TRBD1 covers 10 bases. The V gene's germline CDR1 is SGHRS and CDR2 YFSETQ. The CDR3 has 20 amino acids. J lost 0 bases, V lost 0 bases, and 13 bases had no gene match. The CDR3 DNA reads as TGCGCCAGCAGCTTGGTTTGGTCGGGACAGGGGAGTTCGAGCACAGATACGCAGTATTTT. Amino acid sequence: CASSLVWSGQGSSSTDTQYF.

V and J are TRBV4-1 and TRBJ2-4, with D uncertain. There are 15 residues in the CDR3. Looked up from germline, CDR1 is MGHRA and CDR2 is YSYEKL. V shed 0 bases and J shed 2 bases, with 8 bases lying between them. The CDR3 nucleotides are TGCGCCAGCAGCCAAGAACGGCAGCCCAAAAACATTCAGTACTTC. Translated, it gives CASSQERQPKNIQYF.

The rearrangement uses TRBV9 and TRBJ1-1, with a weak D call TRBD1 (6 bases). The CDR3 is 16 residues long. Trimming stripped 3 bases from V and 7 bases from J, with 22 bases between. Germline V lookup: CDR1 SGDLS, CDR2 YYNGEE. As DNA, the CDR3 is TGTGCCAGCAGCGGCGACCAGCAGGGGAATTGGATTGAAGCTTTCTTT. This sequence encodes CASSGDQQGNWIEAFF.

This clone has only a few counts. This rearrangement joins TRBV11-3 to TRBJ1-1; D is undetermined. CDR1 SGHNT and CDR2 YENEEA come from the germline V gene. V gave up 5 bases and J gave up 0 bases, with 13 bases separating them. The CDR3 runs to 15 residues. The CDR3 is CASSPPGAMNTEAFF. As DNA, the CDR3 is TGTGCCAGCAGCCCACCGGGAGCCATGAACACTGAAGCTTTCTTT.

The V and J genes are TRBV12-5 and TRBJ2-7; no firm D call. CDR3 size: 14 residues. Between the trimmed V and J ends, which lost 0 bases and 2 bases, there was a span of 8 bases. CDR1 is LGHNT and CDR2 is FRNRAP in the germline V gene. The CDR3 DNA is TGTGCTAGTGGTTTGGTAAACACCCCCTACGAGCAGTACTTC. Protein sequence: CASGLVNTPYEQYF.

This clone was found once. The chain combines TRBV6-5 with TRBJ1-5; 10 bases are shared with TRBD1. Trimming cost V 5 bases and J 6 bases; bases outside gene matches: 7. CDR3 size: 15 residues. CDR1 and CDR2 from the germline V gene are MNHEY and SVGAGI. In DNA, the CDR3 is TGTGCCAGCAGTCAGGGACAGGGGTCTGGTCAGCCCCAGCATTTT. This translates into CASSQGQGSGQPQHF.

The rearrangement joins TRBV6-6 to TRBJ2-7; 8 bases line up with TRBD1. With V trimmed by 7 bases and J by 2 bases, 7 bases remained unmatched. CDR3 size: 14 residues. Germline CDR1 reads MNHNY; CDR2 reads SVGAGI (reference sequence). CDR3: CASNAGGNTYEQYF. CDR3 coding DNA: TGTGCCAGCAATGCAGGGGGCAACACCTACGAGCAGTACTTC.

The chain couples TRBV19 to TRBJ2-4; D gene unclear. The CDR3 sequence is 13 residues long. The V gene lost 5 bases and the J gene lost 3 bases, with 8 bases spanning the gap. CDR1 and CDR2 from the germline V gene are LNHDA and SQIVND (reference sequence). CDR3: CASSLRVKNIQYF. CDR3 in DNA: TGTGCCAGTAGTCTTCGGGTCAAAAACATTCAGTACTTC.

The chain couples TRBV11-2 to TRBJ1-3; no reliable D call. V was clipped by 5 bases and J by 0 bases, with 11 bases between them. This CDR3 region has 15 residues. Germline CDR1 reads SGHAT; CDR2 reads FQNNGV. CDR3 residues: CASSPFPSSGNTIYF. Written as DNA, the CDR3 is TGTGCCAGCAGCCCATTCCCCAGCTCTGGAAACACCATATATTTT.

The CDR3 reads CASSSPAGSYNSPLHF. In DNA, the CDR3 is TGTGCCAGCAGCTCCCCGGCGGGGTCCTATAATTCACCCCTCCACTTT. J is TRBJ1-6 and V is TRBV5-6; no definite D call. Per germline, CDR1 SGHDT and CDR2 YYEEEE. V lost 3 bases and J 1 base, leaving 11 bases between the germline ends. The length of the CDR3 is 16 residues. Full variable domain (outside the CDR3, taken from reference TRBV5-6 and TRBJ1-6): DAGVTQSPTHLIKTRGQQVTLRCSPKSGHDTVSWYQQALGQGPQFIFQYYEEEERQRGNFPDRFSGHQFPNYSSELNVNALLLGDSALYLCASSSPAGSYNSPLHFGNGTRLTVT.

The CDR3 loop reads CASSFKGLALETQYF. In DNA form, the CDR3 reads TGTGCCAGCAGTTTTAAGGGACTAGCGTTAGAGACCCAGTACTTC. The chain is built from TRBV27 and TRBJ2-5; 10 nucleotides line up with TRBD2. After removal of 3 bases from V and 4 bases from J, the junction contained 5 bases not matched to a gene. This CDR3 has 15 amino acids. Germline CDR1 MNHEY, CDR2 SMNVEV (reference sequence).

The CDR3 region is CASSQARAGYGYTF. The DNA for the CDR3 is TGCGCCAGCAGCCAAGCCAGGGCTGGCTATGGCTACACCTTC. V usage is TRBV4-1 and J usage is TRBJ1-2; D possibly corresponds to TRBD1 (5 bases). Germline values: CDR1 MGHRA, CDR2 YSYEKL. V lost 1 base and J lost 4, with 10 bases in between. The CDR3 consists of 14 residues.

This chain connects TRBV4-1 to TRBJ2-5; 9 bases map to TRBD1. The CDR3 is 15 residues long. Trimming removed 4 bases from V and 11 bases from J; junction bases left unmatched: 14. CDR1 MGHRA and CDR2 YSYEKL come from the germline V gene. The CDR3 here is CASSPPGQGSGEQYF. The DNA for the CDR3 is TGCGCCAGCAGCCCCCCGGGACAGGGTTCGGGGGAGCAGTACTTC.

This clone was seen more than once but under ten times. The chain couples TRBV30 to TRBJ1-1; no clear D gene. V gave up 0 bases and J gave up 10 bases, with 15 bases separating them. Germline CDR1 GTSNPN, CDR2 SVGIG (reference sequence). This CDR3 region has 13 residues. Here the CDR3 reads CAWSVSAPLGAFF. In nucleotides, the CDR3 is TGTGCCTGGAGTGTATCGGCCCCCCTGGGAGCTTTCTTT. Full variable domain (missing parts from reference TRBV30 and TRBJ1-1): SQTIHQWPATLVQPVGSPLSLECTVEGTSNPNLYWYRQAAGRGLQLLFYSVGIGQISSEVPQNLSASRPQDRQFILSSKKLLLSDSGFYLCAWSVSAPLGAFFGQGTRLTVV.